This paragraph covers one T cell receptor beta chain sequence. This sample was taken from a study of cytomegalovirus exposure and HLA in healthy donors. Primers included in the PCR were 60 Vbeta and 13 Jbeta primers. The table came from immunoSEQ multiplex PCR; TCRdb's copy has only in-frame clones and leaves some out. The table for this sample gives more than 110,000 clones. This TCR was sampled from a man aged 40-49 years in good health and CMV-seronegative. Sequencing used PBMCs.

The CDR3 sequence is CASSVGQKSYEQYF. CDR3 in DNA: TGTGCCAGCAGCGTAGGACAGAAGTCCTACGAGCAGTACTTC. This chain connects TRBV9 to TRBJ2-7; weak D call: TRBD1 (5 bases). CDR3 length: 14 amino acids. V gave up 0 bases and J gave up 1 base, with 8 bases separating them. Per germline, CDR1 SGDLS and CDR2 YYNGEE.